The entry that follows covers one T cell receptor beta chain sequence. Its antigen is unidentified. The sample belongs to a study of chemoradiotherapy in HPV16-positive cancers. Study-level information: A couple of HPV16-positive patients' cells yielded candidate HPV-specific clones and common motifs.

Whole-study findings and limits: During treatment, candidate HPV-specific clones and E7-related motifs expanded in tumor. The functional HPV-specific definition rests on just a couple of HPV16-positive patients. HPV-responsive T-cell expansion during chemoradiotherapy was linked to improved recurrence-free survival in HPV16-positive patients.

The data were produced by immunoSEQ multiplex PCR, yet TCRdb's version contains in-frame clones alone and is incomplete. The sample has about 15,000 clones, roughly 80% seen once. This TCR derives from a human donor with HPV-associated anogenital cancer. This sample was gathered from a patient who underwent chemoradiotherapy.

The DNA of the CDR3 is TGCGCCAGCAGCCAACGGACAGGCGCATACGAGCAGTACTTC. Amino acids: CASSQRTGAYEQYF. The chain combines TRBV4-3 with TRBJ2-7, with 7 bases lining up with TRBD1. The trim removed 2 bases at V and 4 bases at J, leaving 5 bases unmatched. The germline V gene has CDR1 LGHNA and CDR2 YSLEER. This CDR3 is 14 amino acids long.